The T cell receptor beta chain described here comes from a study of blood T cell repertoires in COVID-19. Study details: Some COVID-19 samples were acute and others convalescent; all came from the United States, Italy and Spain. The analysed material was cDNA or gDNA that came from T cells, B-cell-depleted T cells, or PBMCs.

With respect to this clone: Sequence at one end of the junction differs from germline and may be a read error.

This CDR3 region has 12 residues. Authors' methods: Amplification of reference gene primers was used by the study to estimate nucleated cell counts. Assay used: immunoSEQ multiplex PCR; TCRdb lists only in-frame clones, some missing. V, J and clone size reflect that table, while D and trimming were determined from the DNA. The data hold under 200,000 clones, with around 80% observed a single time. This clonotype was sampled from a man in his 70s with active or convalescent COVID-19. The chain carries TRBV12-3 or TRBV12-4 and TRBJ2-4; maybe TRBD1 (7 bases). The specimen sequenced was peripheral blood. In nucleotides, the CDR3 is TGTGCCAGCAGTAAGGAGGGGACAGACCCCGTATTC. Translated: CASSKEGTDPVF.